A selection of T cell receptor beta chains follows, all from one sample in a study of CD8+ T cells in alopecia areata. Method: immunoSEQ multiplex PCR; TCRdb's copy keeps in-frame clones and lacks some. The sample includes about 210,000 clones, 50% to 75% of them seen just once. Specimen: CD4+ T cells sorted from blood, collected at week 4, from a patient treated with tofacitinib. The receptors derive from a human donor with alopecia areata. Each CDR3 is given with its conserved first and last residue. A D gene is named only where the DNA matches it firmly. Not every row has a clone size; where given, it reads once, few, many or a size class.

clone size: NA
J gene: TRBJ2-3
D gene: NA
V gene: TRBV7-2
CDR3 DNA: TGTGCCAGCAGCTTAGTGAGCTACACAGATACGCAGTATTTT
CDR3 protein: CASSLVSYTDTQYF

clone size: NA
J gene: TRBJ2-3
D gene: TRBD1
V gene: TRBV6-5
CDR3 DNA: TGTGCCAGCAGTCGGACAGGGCTAAGCACAGATACGCAGTATTTT
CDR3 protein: CASSRTGLSTDTQYF

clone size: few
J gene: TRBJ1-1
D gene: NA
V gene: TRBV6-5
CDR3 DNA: TGTGCCAGCAGTGGCATAGTCCCGAACACTGAAGCTTTCTTT
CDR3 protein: CASSGIVPNTEAFF

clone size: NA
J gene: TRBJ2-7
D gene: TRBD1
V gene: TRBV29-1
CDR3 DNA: TGCAGCGTCGGGGGACAGGGGACCTACGAGCAGTACTTC
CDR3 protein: CSVGGQGTYEQYF

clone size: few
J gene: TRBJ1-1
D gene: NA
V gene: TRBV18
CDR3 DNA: TGTGCCAGCTCACCAGCAGGGGCTTTAACTGAAGCTTTCTTT
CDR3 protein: CASSPAGALTEAFF

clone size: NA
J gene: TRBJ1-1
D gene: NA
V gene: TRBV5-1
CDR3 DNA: TGCGCCAGCAGTGCCATCAGGGGCAAGAACACTGAAGCTTTCTTT
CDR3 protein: CASSAIRGKNTEAFF

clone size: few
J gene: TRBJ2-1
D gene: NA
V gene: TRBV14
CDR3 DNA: TGTGCTAGTAGTGTTATCTACAATGAGCAGTTCTTC
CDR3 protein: CASSVIYNEQFF

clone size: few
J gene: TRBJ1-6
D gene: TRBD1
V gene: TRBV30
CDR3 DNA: TGTGCCTGGAGTGCCTTCGGGACAGGGACAGGGTCACCCCTCCACTTT
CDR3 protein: CAWSAFGTGTGSPLHF

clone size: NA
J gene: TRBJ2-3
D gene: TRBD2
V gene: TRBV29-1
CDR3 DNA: TGCAGCGTTGGACGACTAGCGGGGATGAGCACAGATACGCAGTATTTT
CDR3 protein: CSVGRLAGMSTDTQYF

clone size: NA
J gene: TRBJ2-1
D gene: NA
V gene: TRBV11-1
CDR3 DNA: TGTGCCAGCAGCTTAGGGGGGCGGTACAATGAGCAGTTCTTC
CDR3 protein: CASSLGGRYNEQFF

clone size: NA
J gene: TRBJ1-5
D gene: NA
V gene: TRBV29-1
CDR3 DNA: TGCAGCGTGCTCACGTACGGTCAGCCCCAGCATTTT
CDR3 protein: CSVLTYGQPQHF

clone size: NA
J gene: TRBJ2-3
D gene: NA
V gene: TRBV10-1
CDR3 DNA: TGCGCCAGCAGTGAGGGACGGCCAGGAGCGCAGTATTTT
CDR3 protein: CASSEGRPGAQYF

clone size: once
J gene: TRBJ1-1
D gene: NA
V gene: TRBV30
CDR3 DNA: TGTGCCTGGAGGGAGTGGGCAGTAGGAAGCACTGAAGCTTTCTTT
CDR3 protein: CAWREWAVGSTEAFF

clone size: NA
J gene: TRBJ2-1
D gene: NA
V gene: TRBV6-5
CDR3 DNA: TGTGCCAGCAGTTTGGGGTTCGGCACCAAGGGAAGTGAGCAGTTCTTC
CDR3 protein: CASSLGFGTKGSEQFF

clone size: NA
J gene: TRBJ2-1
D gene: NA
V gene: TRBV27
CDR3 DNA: TGTGCCAGCAGGATAACCACCTTAACCTACAATGAGCAGTTCTTC
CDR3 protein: CASRITTLTYNEQFF

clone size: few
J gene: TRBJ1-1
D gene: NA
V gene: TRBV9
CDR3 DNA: TGTGCCAGCAGCCTCGGACAGACGAACACTGAAGCTTTCTTT
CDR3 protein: CASSLGQTNTEAFF

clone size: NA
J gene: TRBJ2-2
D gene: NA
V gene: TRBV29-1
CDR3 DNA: TGCAGCGGGGCCAGGGACTCTAACACCGGGGAGCTGTTTTTT
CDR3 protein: CSGARDSNTGELFF

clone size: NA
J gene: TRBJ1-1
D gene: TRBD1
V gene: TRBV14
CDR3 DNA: TGTGCCAGCAGTCGGGACAGGGGCTATGAAGCTTTCTTT
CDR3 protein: CASSRDRGYEAFF

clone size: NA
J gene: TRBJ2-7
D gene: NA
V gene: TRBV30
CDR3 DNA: TGTGCCTGGAGTGTACTAGGGGGGGGTGTCCCCGAGCAGTACTTC
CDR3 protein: CAWSVLGGGVPEQYF

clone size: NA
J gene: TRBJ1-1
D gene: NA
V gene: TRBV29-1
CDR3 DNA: TGCAGCGTTCAACCTCAGGCGAACACTGAAGCTTTCTTT
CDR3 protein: CSVQPQANTEAFF

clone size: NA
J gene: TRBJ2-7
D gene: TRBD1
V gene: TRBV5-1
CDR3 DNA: TGCGCCAGCAACCCTGACAGGGTATACTCCTACGAGCAGTACTTC
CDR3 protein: CASNPDRVYSYEQYF

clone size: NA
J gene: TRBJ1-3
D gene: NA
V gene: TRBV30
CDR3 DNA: TGTGCCTCTCGACACCACTCTGGAAACACCATATATTTT
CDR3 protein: CASRHHSGNTIYF

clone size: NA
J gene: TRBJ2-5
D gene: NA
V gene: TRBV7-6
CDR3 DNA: TGTGCCAGCAGCTTACAGGCCGGGGTTCCGGCCCAGTACTTC
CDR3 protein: CASSLQAGVPAQYF

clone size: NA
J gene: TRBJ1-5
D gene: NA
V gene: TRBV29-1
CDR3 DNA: TGCAGCGTTGGGGATCAGCCCCAGCATTTT
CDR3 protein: CSVGDQPQHF

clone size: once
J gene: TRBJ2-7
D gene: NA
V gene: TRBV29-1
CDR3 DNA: TGCAGCGCCCGGACAGCCTACGAGCAGTACTTC
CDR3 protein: CSARTAYEQYF

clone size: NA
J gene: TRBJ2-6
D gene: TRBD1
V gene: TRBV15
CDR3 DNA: TGTGCCACCAGCTCGATACAGGGGAAGGGGGCCAACGTCCTGACTTTC
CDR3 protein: CATSSIQGKGANVLTF

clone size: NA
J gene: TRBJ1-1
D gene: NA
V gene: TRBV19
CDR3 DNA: TGTGCCAGTAGCAAGTGGACGGCCGGGGACACTGAAGCTTTCTTT
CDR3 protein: CASSKWTAGDTEAFF

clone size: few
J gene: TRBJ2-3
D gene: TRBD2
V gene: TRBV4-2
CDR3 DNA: TGTGCCAGCAGCCTCCTAGCGGGGAGCACAGATACGCAGTATTTT
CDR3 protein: CASSLLAGSTDTQYF

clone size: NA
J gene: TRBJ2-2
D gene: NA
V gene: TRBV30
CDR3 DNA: TGTGCCTGGAGTGTAGCTGGAACGAACACCGGGGAGCTGTTTTTT
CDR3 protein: CAWSVAGTNTGELFF

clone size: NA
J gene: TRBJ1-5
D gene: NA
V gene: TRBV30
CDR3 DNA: TGTGCCTGGAGTTTAACGTCTCAGCCCCAGCATTTT
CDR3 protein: CAWSLTSQPQHF

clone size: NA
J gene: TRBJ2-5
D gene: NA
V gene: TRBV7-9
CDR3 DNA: TGTGCCAGCAGGTCGGCGGGATACCAAGAGACCCAGTACTTC
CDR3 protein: CASRSAGYQETQYF

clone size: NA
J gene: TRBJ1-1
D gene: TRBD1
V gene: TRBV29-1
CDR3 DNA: TGCAGCGTGGGACAGGGACGAGAAACTTTCTTT
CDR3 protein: CSVGQGRETFF

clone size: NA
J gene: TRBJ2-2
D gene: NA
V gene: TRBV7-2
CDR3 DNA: TGTGCCAGCAGCTTAGGCGATTGGGGGCTCAAAGGCGCCGGGGAGCTGTTTTTT
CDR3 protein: CASSLGDWGLKGAGELFF

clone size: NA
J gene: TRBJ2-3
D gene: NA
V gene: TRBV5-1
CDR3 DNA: TGCGCCAGCAGCTTGGCCGTGGGGAGCGTCACAGATACGCAGTATTTT
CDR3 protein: CASSLAVGSVTDTQYF

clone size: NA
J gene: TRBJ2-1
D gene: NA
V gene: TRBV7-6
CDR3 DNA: TGTGCCAGCAGCTTAGCTGGACTAACATCCTACAATGAGCAGTTCTTC
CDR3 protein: CASSLAGLTSYNEQFF

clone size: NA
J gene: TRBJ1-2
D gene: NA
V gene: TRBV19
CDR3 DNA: TGTGCCAGTAGTGCCGACTATGGCTACACCTTC
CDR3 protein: CASSADYGYTF

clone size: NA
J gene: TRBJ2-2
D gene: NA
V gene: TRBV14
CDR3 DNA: TGTGCCAGCAGCCAACAGGGTGCCACCGGGGAGCTGTTTTTT
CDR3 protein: CASSQQGATGELFF

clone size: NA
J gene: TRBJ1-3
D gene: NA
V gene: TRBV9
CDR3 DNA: TGTGCCAGCAGCGCGACGGTCTCTGGAAACACCATATATTTT
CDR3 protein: CASSATVSGNTIYF

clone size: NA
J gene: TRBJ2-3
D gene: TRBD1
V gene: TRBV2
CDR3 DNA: TGTGCCAGCAGTGTTACAGGGGGCCAGGATACGCAGTATTTT
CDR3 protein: CASSVTGGQDTQYF

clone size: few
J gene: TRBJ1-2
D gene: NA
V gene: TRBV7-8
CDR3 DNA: TGTGCCAGCAGCTTCAGGTTTAACTATGGCTACACCTTC
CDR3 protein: CASSFRFNYGYTF